A single sample gave rise to the 7 T cell receptor beta chains below, sequenced in a study of blood T cell repertoires in COVID-19. TCRdb's copy holds only in-frame clones and misses some; the assay was immunoSEQ multiplex PCR. Among 60,000 to 75,000 clones, roughly 86% were seen once, and the ten largest hold roughly 3.6%. The sequenced sample consisted of peripheral blood. All receptors come from a man between 65 and 80 years old with active COVID-19.

The V and J genes are TRBV5-8 and TRBJ2-3; possible D gene TRBD1, 6 bases. The CDR3 is 16 amino acids. CDR1 is SGHTS and CDR2 is YDEGEE in the germline V gene. V shed 0 bases and J shed 5 bases, with 16 bases lying between them. The CDR3 DNA reads TGTGCCAGCAGCTTGGCGGGAACAGGGTGGGGAGATACGCAGTATTTT. Amino acid sequence: CASSLAGTGWGDTQYF.

The rearrangement uses TRBV7-2 and TRBJ1-5; 10 bases align to TRBD1. The germline CDR1 and CDR2 sequences are SGHTA and FQGNSA. This CDR3 region has 15 residues. The V segment lost 5 bases and the J segment 4 bases; nucleotides outside the gene matches: 5. Here the CDR3 reads CASSRGTGENQPQHF. CDR3 DNA sequence: TGTGCCAGCAGCCGGGGGACAGGGGAAAATCAGCCCCAGCATTTT. The variable domain in full, with the rest retrieved from reference TRBV7-2 and TRBJ1-5, is GAGVSQSPSNKVTEKGKDVELRCDPISGHTALYWYRQSLGQGLEFLIYFQGNSAPDKSGLPSDRFSAERTGGSVSTLTIQRTQQEDSAVYLCASSRGTGENQPQHFGDGTRLSIL.

The rearrangement uses TRBV30 and TRBJ1-5, with 12 bases that match TRBD1. The CDR3 spans 15 residues. Germline-derived CDR1 and CDR2 are GTSNPN and SVGIG (reference sequence). V lost 4 bases and J lost 8; bases outside the gene matches: 9. CDR3 in amino acids: CAWTPGTGGGEPQHF. As DNA, the CDR3 is TGTGCCTGGACCCCGGGGACAGGGGGCGGAGAGCCCCAGCATTTT.

This clone turned up a few times. J is TRBJ2-3 and V is TRBV9, with TRBD2 matching 9 bases. The CDR3 has 16 residues. Per germline, CDR1 SGDLS and CDR2 YYNGEE. The V segment lost 3 bases and the J segment 6 bases; nucleotides outside the gene matches: 11. The CDR3 DNA sequence: TGTGCCAGCAGCGCCGTGGCGGGAGGGATGGGGGATACGCAGTATTTT. Translation gives CASSAVAGGMGDTQYF. The variable domain in full, completed from reference TRBV9 and TRBJ2-3, reads DSGVTQTPKHLITATGQRVTLRCSPRSGDLSVYWYQQSLDQGLQFLIQYYNGEERAKGNILERFSAQQFPDLHSELNLSSLELGDSALYFCASSAVAGGMGDTQYFGPGTRLTVL.

The rearrangement joins TRBV3-1 (or the pseudogene TRBV3-2) to TRBJ1-1, with TRBD1 as a possible D gene (6 bases). Per germline, CDR1 LGHDT and CDR2 YNNKEL (reference sequence). Trimming left V 9 bases short and J 6 bases short, with 17 bases between. This CDR3 is 13 amino acids long. CDR3 bases: TGTGCCAGTACCCGGGACACCAGGGCTGAAGCTTTCTTT. It encodes CASTRDTRAEAFF.

The J gene is TRBJ1-2, the V gene TRBV4-2; D uncertain. V gave up 0 bases and J gave up 6 bases, with 5 bases separating them. Germline V gives CDR1 LGHNA, CDR2 YNFKEQ. The CDR3 has 12 amino acids. The CDR3, as DNA: TGTGCCAGCAGCCAAGAGGCGGATGGCTACACCTTC. Translating gives CASSQEADGYTF.

The chain combines TRBV5-4 with TRBJ1-6; 8 bases map to TRBD1. Germline V gene data show CDR1 as SGHNT and CDR2 as YYREEE (reference sequence). With 4 bases clipped from V and 7 bases from J, the junction kept 7 bases outside the gene matches. The CDR3 totals 15 residues. The CDR3 loop is CASSTPQGENSPLHF. The CDR3 nucleotides read TGTGCCAGCAGCACCCCACAGGGGGAGAATTCACCCCTCCACTTT.